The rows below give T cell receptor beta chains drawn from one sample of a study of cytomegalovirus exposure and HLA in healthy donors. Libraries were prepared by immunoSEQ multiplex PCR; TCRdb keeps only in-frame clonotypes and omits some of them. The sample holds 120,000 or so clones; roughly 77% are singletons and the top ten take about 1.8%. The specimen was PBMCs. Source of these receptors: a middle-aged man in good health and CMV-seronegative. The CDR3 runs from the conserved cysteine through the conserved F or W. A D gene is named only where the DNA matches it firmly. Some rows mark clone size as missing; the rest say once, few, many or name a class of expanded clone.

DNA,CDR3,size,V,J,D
TGTGCCACACACCTGTATCTTAACACTGAAGCTTTCTTT,CATHLYLNTEAFF,few,TRBV6-6,TRBJ1-1,.
TGTGCCAGCAGGTTCTCCGGGACAGCTAACTATGGCTACACCTTC,CASRFSGTANYGYTF,.,TRBV5-4,TRBJ1-2,TRBD1
TGTGCCAGCAGTTTAAGGGACACTAGATCCTACGAGCAGTACTTC,CASSLRDTRSYEQYF,.,TRBV27,TRBJ2-7,.
TGCAGCGTTGCACAGGGGACAGGGACCCAGTACTTC,CSVAQGTGTQYF,.,TRBV29-1,TRBJ2-5,TRBD1
TGTGCCACCCGACTAGCGGATTACTACGAGCAGTACTTC,CATRLADYYEQYF,.,TRBV10-3,TRBJ2-7,TRBD2
TGTGCCACCAGCCCCCGGACTAGCGGGGGGAGCGATGAGCAGTTCTTC,CATSPRTSGGSDEQFF,.,TRBV15,TRBJ2-1,TRBD2
TGCGCCAGCAGCAGGGTCGGGGCCTACAATGAGCAGTTCTTC,CASSRVGAYNEQFF,.,TRBV5-1,TRBJ2-1,.
TGTGCCAGCAGTTTATATGGGACACTTAATTCACCCCTCCACTTT,CASSLYGTLNSPLHF,.,TRBV27,TRBJ1-6,.
TGTGCCAGCAGCCGGCGCCTGACGGACAGGGTAAAAAACATTCAGTACTTC,CASSRRLTDRVKNIQYF,.,TRBV5-6,TRBJ2-4,TRBD1
TGCGCCAGCAGCTTCGCAGGGAATTGGAACACTGAAGCTTTCTTT,CASSFAGNWNTEAFF,.,TRBV5-1,TRBJ1-1,.
TGTGCCAGCAGCCAGGGGGGACGGAGCTCCTACAATGAGCAGTTCTTC,CASSQGGRSSYNEQFF,.,TRBV5-4,TRBJ2-1,.
TGTGCCAGCAGCCACTCCGGACAGTGGAATGAAAAACTGTTTTTT,CASSHSGQWNEKLFF,few,TRBV9,TRBJ1-4,.
TGTGCCAGCAGTTTCACAGGAGAGAACTATGGCTACACCTTC,CASSFTGENYGYTF,.,TRBV28,TRBJ1-2,.
TGTGCCAGCAGTTACTCGCAGGGGTGGGCTGAAGCTTTCTTT,CASSYSQGWAEAFF,.,TRBV6-5,TRBJ1-1,.
TGTGCCAGCAGTCGAACAGGGCCCGAGGGTGGCTACACCTTC,CASSRTGPEGGYTF,few,TRBV28,TRBJ1-2,.
TGTGCCAGCAGCCCCTCGAGGAAGGGGTTGGCAGATACGCAGTATTTT,CASSPSRKGLADTQYF,.,TRBV14,TRBJ2-3,.
TGTGCCAGCCACTCAAACTATGGCTACACCTTC,CASHSNYGYTF,.,TRBV28,TRBJ1-2,.
TGTGCCAGCGGACAGCCTAATTCACCCCTCCACTTT,CASGQPNSPLHF,.,TRBV2,TRBJ1-6,.
TGTGCCAGCAGCCCAGGGACAGGAGTAGGGGAGCAGTTCTTC,CASSPGTGVGEQFF,.,TRBV7-2,TRBJ2-1,TRBD1
TGTGCCAGCAGTCCCCCGGGGAGTTGGGGCTACGAGCAGTACTTC,CASSPPGSWGYEQYF,.,TRBV27,TRBJ2-7,.
TGTGCCAGCAGCCCCCACGGGACAGGCAGCACAGATACGCAGTATTTT,CASSPHGTGSTDTQYF,.,TRBV9,TRBJ2-3,TRBD1
TGTGCCTGGAGGTTGCCCGGGACTAGCGGAGATACGCAGTATTTT,CAWRLPGTSGDTQYF,.,TRBV30,TRBJ2-3,TRBD2
TGTGCCAGCAGCCCCGTAAGCATCTACGAGCAGTACTTC,CASSPVSIYEQYF,.,TRBV11-2,TRBJ2-7,.